This is a list of T cell receptor beta chains from one sample in a study of blood T cell repertoires in COVID-19. TCRdb's table, derived via immunoSEQ multiplex PCR, lists solely in-frame clones and lacks some. The table includes about 290,000 clones, around 86% detected once. The sequencing sample was made of peripheral blood. These receptors originate from a woman in her twenties or thirties with active or convalescent COVID-19. Each CDR3 is given with its conserved first and last residue. A D gene is named only where the DNA matches it firmly. Not all rows give a size; the values are once, few, many and, for expanded clones, a class.

j_gene: TRBJ1-6; abundance: -; d_gene: TRBD1; v_gene: TRBV27; CDR3aa: CASRLGTGGSPLHF; CDR3nt: TGTGCCAGCAGACTTGGGACAGGGGGTTCACCCCTCCACTTT
j_gene: TRBJ2-3; abundance: -; d_gene: TRBD2; v_gene: TRBV10-2; CDR3aa: CASSEIPSGGRDTQYF; CDR3nt: TGCGCCAGCAGTGAGATTCCTAGCGGGGGGAGGGATACGCAGTATTTT
j_gene: TRBJ2-7; abundance: -; d_gene: -; v_gene: TRBV10-1; CDR3aa: CATLVEASRGTYEQYF; CDR3nt: TGCGCTACCCTAGTAGAGGCCTCGCGAGGGACCTACGAGCAGTACTTC
j_gene: TRBJ1-2; abundance: -; d_gene: TRBD1; v_gene: TRBV28; CDR3aa: CASSLSGQGYGYTF; CDR3nt: TGTGCCAGCAGTTTATCCGGACAGGGTTATGGCTACACCTTC
j_gene: TRBJ1-5; abundance: -; d_gene: TRBD1; v_gene: TRBV6-2/TRBV6-3; CDR3aa: CASSYGTGGGRDQPQHF; CDR3nt: TGTGCCAGCAGTTACGGGACAGGGGGAGGTCGGGATCAGCCCCAGCATTTT
j_gene: TRBJ2-2; abundance: -; d_gene: -; v_gene: TRBV19; CDR3aa: CASSQRDTPLGELFF; CDR3nt: TGTGCCAGTAGCCAACGGGACACTCCCTTAGGGGAGCTGTTTTTT
j_gene: TRBJ1-2; abundance: -; d_gene: TRBD1; v_gene: TRBV4-1; CDR3aa: CASSHPGQGSGGYTF; CDR3nt: TGCGCCAGCAGCCACCCGGGACAGGGGTCGGGAGGCTACACCTTC
j_gene: TRBJ1-5; abundance: -; d_gene: -; v_gene: TRBV7-2; CDR3aa: CASGYGNQPQHF; CDR3nt: TGTGCCAGCGGTTACGGGAATCAGCCCCAGCATTTT
j_gene: TRBJ2-3; abundance: -; d_gene: TRBD2; v_gene: TRBV28; CDR3aa: CASSTSGSTDTQYF; CDR3nt: TGTGCCAGCAGTACTAGCGGAAGCACAGATACGCAGTATTTT
j_gene: TRBJ1-2; abundance: -; d_gene: TRBD1; v_gene: TRBV19; CDR3aa: CASSPGTGGWYGYTF; CDR3nt: TGTGCCAGTAGTCCGGGGACAGGGGGTTGGTATGGCTACACCTTC
j_gene: TRBJ2-3; abundance: -; d_gene: -; v_gene: TRBV7-9; CDR3aa: CASSYPGTRLMDTQYF; CDR3nt: TGTGCCAGCAGCTACCCCGGGACTCGTTTGATGGATACGCAGTATTTT
j_gene: TRBJ1-5; abundance: few; d_gene: TRBD1; v_gene: TRBV12-3/TRBV12-4; CDR3aa: CASSRTGNQPQHF; CDR3nt: TGTGCCAGCAGCCGGACAGGAAATCAGCCCCAGCATTTT
j_gene: TRBJ1-1; abundance: -; d_gene: -; v_gene: TRBV2; CDR3aa: CASSEALDRLTEAFF; CDR3nt: TGTGCCAGCAGTGAAGCGCTAGACAGGCTCACTGAAGCTTTCTTT
j_gene: TRBJ2-4; abundance: -; d_gene: -; v_gene: TRBV6-1; CDR3aa: CASSDRGLVAKNIQYF; CDR3nt: TGTGCCAGCAGTGATCGGGGTTTGGTAGCCAAAAACATTCAGTACTTC
j_gene: TRBJ2-7; abundance: -; d_gene: -; v_gene: TRBV30; CDR3aa: CAWKPWGDSGTYEQYF; CDR3nt: TGTGCCTGGAAACCTTGGGGAGATAGCGGAACTTACGAGCAGTACTTC
j_gene: TRBJ1-6; abundance: -; d_gene: -; v_gene: TRBV28; CDR3aa: CASTGNNSPLHF; CDR3nt: TGTGCCAGCACGGGTAATAATTCACCCCTCCACTTT
j_gene: TRBJ1-4; abundance: -; d_gene: -; v_gene: TRBV30; CDR3aa: CAWSPQTTNEKLFF; CDR3nt: TGTGCCTGGAGTCCCCAGACAACTAATGAAAAACTGTTTTTT
j_gene: TRBJ2-2; abundance: -; d_gene: -; v_gene: TRBV24-1; CDR3aa: CATSESGFPGELFF; CDR3nt: TGTGCCACCAGTGAGTCAGGGTTCCCCGGGGAGCTGTTTTTT
j_gene: TRBJ2-1; abundance: -; d_gene: TRBD2; v_gene: TRBV9; CDR3aa: CASSAGLDYNEQFF; CDR3nt: TGTGCCAGCAGCGCGGGACTAGATTACAATGAGCAGTTCTTC
j_gene: TRBJ2-3; abundance: -; d_gene: TRBD2; v_gene: TRBV18; CDR3aa: CASSQQSPGLAGGPPDTQYF; CDR3nt: TGTGCCAGCTCACAACAGTCTCCGGGACTAGCGGGGGGGCCTCCAGATACGCAGTATTTT